This TCR beta chain is from a study of vaccination and CD4 T cells after COVID-19. About the study: Post-COVID samples were collected a median 101 days following diagnosis, spanning 35 to 161.

The CDR3 extends over 16 amino acids. The V end lost 0 bases, the J end lost 1 base, and 11 bases lay between the germline ends. Germline CDR1 and CDR2: MNHEY and SVGEGT. Time point here: late sampling 161 to 241 days after vaccination in three convalescent patients. Treatment described: roughly 10-day PBMC culture with coronavirus spike peptide pools or control peptides (ViraFEST assay). Via ViraFEST, peptide pools expanded antigen-specific T cells before TCR sequencing. Comment on this clonotype: What it recognizes is unknown.

At the Johns Hopkins FTIC core, DNA taken from cultured CD4+ T cells was sequenced by way of the Oncomine TCR Beta short-read assay. TCRdb redid the calling of the PCR reads with MiXCR, one entry per CDR3 protein. Of around 30,000 distinct CDR3 sequences in the sample, roughly 38% were seen once. This specimen was CD4+ T cells from blood, cultured in vitro, taken about 7 months after SARS-CoV-2 vaccination. This sequence originates from a human donor who had recovered from COVID-19. The gene calls are TRBV6-2 or TRBV6-3 and TRBJ2-3; no definite D call. Here the CDR3 DNA reads TGTGCCAGCAGTTACTCGAAGCTCGCAGGCACAGATACGCAGTATTTT. It codes for CASSYSKLAGTDTQYF.